Presented here are 6 T cell receptor beta chains from one specimen sequenced in a study of T cell responses to AZD1222 COVID-19 vaccine. Method: immunoSEQ multiplex PCR; TCRdb's copy keeps in-frame clones and lacks some. The table has 100,000 to 150,000 clones, around 84% seen once. Here the sequenced sample was peripheral blood, taken 28 days after the second AZD1222 dose. These receptors were collected from an adult who received the AZD1222 COVID-19 vaccine.

J is TRBJ1-1 and V is TRBV6-6; D perhaps matches TRBD1 (5 bases). The CDR3 extends over 14 amino acids. The V end lost 1 base, the J end lost 4 bases, and 10 bases lay between the germline ends. CDR1 is MNHNY, CDR2 SVGAGI, per germline (reference sequence). CDR3 bases: TGTGCCAGCAGTTACTATCCTGACAGCACTGAAGCTTTCTTT. Its protein is CASSYYPDSTEAFF.

The V gene is TRBV29-1, the J gene TRBJ1-2; D is ambiguous. Germline V CDR1 and CDR2: SQVTM, ANQGSEA. CDR3 length: 12 amino acids. Trimming cost V 4 bases and J 1 base, with 7 bases left between them. The CDR3 sequence: CSVARINYGYTF. The DNA for the CDR3 is TGCAGCGTTGCCAGAATTAACTATGGCTACACCTTC.

The rearrangement uses TRBV9 and TRBJ2-6; D not resolved. CDR3 length: 16 amino acids. Trimming left V 0 bases short and J 4 bases short, with 11 bases between. CDR1 and CDR2 from the germline V gene are SGDLS and YYNGEE. CDR3 DNA sequence: TGTGCCAGCAGCGTAGGGTCGGTGAGGGGGGCCAACGTCCTGACTTTC. The encoded protein is CASSVGSVRGANVLTF.

The chain is built from TRBV5-6 and TRBJ1-2, with 9 bases lining up with TRBD1. V shed 1 base and J 2 bases; nucleotides not matched to a gene: 3. Germline V gives CDR1 SGHDT, CDR2 YYEEEE. The CDR3 contains 15 residues. This CDR3 reads CASSLTDRGNYGYTF. The CDR3 DNA is TGTGCCAGCAGCTTGACGGACAGGGGAAACTATGGCTACACCTTC.

This sequence joins TRBV4-1 and TRBJ1-2; D gene ambiguous. Looked up from germline, CDR1 is MGHRA and CDR2 is YSYEKL. The CDR3 extends over 14 amino acids. Trimming left V 1 base short and J 8 bases short, with 14 bases between. The CDR3 is CASSQVLGLGGYTF. The CDR3 DNA sequence: TGCGCCAGCAGCCAAGTCCTTGGCCTGGGGGGCTACACCTTC.

This clone was recorded a few times. The chain combines TRBV19 with TRBJ1-4, with 7 bases aligning to TRBD1. Germline V gene data show CDR1 as LNHDA and CDR2 as SQIVND (reference sequence). The V and J ends lost 5 bases and 5 bases, in that order; junction bases with no gene match: 5. The CDR3 covers 14 residues. The CDR3, as DNA: TGTGCCAGTAGTCTACAGGGGCCCAATGAAAAACTGTTTTTT. Translating gives CASSLQGPNEKLFF.